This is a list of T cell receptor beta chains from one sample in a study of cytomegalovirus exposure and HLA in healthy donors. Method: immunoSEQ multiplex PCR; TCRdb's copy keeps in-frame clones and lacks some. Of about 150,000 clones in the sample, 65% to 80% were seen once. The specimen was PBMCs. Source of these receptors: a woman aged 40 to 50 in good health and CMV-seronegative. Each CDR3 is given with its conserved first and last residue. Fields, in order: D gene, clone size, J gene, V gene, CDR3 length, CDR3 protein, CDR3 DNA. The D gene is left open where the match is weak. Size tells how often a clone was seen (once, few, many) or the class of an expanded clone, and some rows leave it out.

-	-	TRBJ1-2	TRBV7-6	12	CASSRGYYGYTF	TGTGCCAGCAGTAGAGGGTACTATGGCTACACCTTC
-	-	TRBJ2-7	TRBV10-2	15	CASRREAALMFEQYF	TGCGCCAGCAGAAGGGAGGCCGCCCTGATGTTCGAGCAGTACTTC
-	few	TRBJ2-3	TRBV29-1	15	CSVGWGRGFGDTQYF	TGCAGCGTTGGCTGGGGGAGGGGGTTCGGAGATACGCAGTATTTT
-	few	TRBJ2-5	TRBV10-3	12	CAISESRETQYF	TGTGCCATCAGTGAGTCGCGGGAGACCCAGTACTTC
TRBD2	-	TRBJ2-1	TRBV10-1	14	CASSGAGLGNEQFF	TGCGCCAGCAGTGGAGCGGGACTCGGCAATGAGCAGTTCTTC
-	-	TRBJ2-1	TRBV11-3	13	CASSLGLYNEQFF	TGTGCCAGCAGCTTAGGGCTGTACAATGAGCAGTTCTTC
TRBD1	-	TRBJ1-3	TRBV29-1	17	CSVELHRDSFSGNTIYF	TGCAGCGTTGAATTACACAGGGACAGCTTCTCTGGAAACACCATATATTTT
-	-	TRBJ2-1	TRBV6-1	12	CASSESYHEQFF	TGTGCCAGCAGTGAAAGCTACCATGAGCAGTTCTTC
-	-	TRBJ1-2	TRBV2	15	CASSARRDTHYGYTF	TGTGCCAGCAGTGCACGCCGGGACACCCACTATGGCTACACCTTC
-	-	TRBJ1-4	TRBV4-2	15	CASSHVMGDNEKLFF	TGTGCCAGCAGCCATGTAATGGGCGATAATGAAAAACTGTTTTTT
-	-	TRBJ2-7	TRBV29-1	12	CSVWTGFYEQYF	TGCAGCGTGTGGACGGGGTTCTACGAGCAGTACTTC
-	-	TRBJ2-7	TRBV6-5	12	CASRDRSYEQYF	TGTGCCAGCAGAGACAGATCCTACGAGCAGTACTTC
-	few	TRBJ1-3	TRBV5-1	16	CARTLRFSGSGNTIYF	TGCGCCAGGACTCTTAGGTTTTCGGGCTCTGGAAACACCATATATTTT
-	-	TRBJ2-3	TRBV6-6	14	CASSNGQHTDTQYF	TGTGCCAGCAGTAACGGACAGCACACAGATACGCAGTATTTT
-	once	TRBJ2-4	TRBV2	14	CASEPVEAKNIQYF	TGTGCCAGCGAACCCGTGGAGGCCAAAAACATTCAGTACTTC
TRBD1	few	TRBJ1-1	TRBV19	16	CASSEIWDSKNTEAFF	TGTGCCAGTAGTGAAATATGGGACAGTAAGAACACTGAAGCTTTCTTT
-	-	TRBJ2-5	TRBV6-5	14	CASSYLRGVETQYF	TGTGCCAGCAGTTACCTCCGGGGTGTAGAGACCCAGTACTTC
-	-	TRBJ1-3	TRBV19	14	CASSVQGVRNTIYF	TGTGCCAGTAGTGTCCAGGGTGTAAGAAACACCATATATTTT
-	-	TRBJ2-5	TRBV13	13	CASSLGGQETQYF	TGTGCCAGCAGCTTGGGGGGCCAAGAGACCCAGTACTTC
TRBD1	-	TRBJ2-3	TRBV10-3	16	CAISPSGPGGLDTQYF	TGTGCCATCAGCCCGTCGGGGCCAGGGGGTTTAGATACGCAGTATTTT
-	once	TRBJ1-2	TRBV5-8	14	CASSFQAQVYGYTF	TGTGCCAGCAGCTTTCAGGCACAGGTCTATGGCTACACCTTC
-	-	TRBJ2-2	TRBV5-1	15	CASSTSGTNTGELFF	TGCGCCAGCAGCACGAGCGGGACAAACACCGGGGAGCTGTTTTTT
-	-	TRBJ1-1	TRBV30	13	CAWSALVGTEAFF	TGTGCCTGGAGTGCCTTGGTCGGCACTGAAGCTTTCTTT
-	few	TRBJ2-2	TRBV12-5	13	CANSGVSAGELFF	TGTGCTAACTCAGGGGTTTCCGCCGGGGAGCTGTTTTTT
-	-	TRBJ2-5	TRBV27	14	CASSSDRFRETQYF	TGTGCCAGCAGTTCCGACAGGTTTCGAGAGACCCAGTACTTC